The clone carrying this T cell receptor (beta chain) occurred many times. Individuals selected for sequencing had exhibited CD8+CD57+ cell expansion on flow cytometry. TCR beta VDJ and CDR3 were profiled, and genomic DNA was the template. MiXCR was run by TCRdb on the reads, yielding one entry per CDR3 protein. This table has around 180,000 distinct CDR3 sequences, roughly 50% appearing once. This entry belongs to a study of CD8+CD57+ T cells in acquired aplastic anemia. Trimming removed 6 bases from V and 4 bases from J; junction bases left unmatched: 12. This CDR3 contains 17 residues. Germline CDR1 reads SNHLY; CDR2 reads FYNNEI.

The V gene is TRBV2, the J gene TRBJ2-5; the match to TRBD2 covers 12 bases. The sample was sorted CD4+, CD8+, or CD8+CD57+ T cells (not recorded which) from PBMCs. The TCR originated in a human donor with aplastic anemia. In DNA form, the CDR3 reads TGTGCCAGCAGCCGAAGAGGTCCTAGCGGGGGGGTAGAGACCCAGTACTTC. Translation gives CASSRRGPSGGVETQYF.